This TCR beta chain emerged from a study of control samples from healthy donors and cancer patients. The V gene's germline CDR1 is GTSNPN and CDR2 SVGIG (reference sequence). V dropped 6 bases and J dropped 8 bases, with 11 bases sitting between them. This CDR3 has 11 residues. The assay was immunoSEQ multiplex PCR, and TCRdb's table has in-frame clones only and misses some. Of fewer than 95,000 clones in the sample, roughly 84% were seen once. The rearrangement uses TRBV30 and TRBJ2-1; the D gene could be TRBD1 or TRBD2 (5 bases each). The receptor was isolated from a woman between 40 and 55 years old in good health. Sequencing was carried out using blood. CDR3 sequence: CACRMGDEQFF. CDR3 DNA: TGTGCCTGCCGCATGGGGGATGAGCAGTTCTTC.